The subject of this entry is one T cell receptor beta chain. Its antigen is unidentified. The source of the sample is a study of cytomegalovirus exposure and HLA in healthy donors. Study as a whole: Samples from HLA-typed donors yielded about 80 million unique TCRs in an early data release. Study findings and constraints: At a 0.05 false discovery rate, a later analysis found 16,951 TCR beta sequences to be associated with HLA alleles. It is likely that the observed cluster of highly shared sequence variants was a sequencing artifact.

Use of 60 Vbeta and 13 Jbeta primers characterized the PCR. Generated by immunoSEQ multiplex PCR, the TCRdb table keeps only in-frame clones and is missing some. Its clone listing holds nearly 200,000 clones. Trimming removed 2 bases at V and 7 bases at J, with 29 bases between. This CDR3 has 19 amino acids. Germline lookup yields CDR1 MGHRA and CDR2 YSYEKL. The receptor comes from a boy aged 5-17 years in good health and CMV-seronegative. V usage is TRBV4-1 and J usage is TRBJ2-5, with D perhaps matching TRBD2 (6 bases). What was sequenced was PBMCs. Here the CDR3 DNA reads TGCGCCAGCAGCCAACCGGGGACTGAGGTGTTGTTACAATCCCCGACCCAGTACTTC. Amino acid sequence: CASSQPGTEVLLQSPTQYF.